Below, 7 T cell receptor beta chains from the same sample are listed, as sequenced in a study of blood T cell repertoires in COVID-19. TCRdb's table, derived via immunoSEQ multiplex PCR, lists solely in-frame clones and lacks some. The data show just over 150,000 clones, approximately 84% seen once. The sequenced sample was peripheral blood. Receptor source: a woman older than 75 with acute or convalescent COVID-19.

In the case of this clone: This same CDR3 is encoded by further DNA sequences in the sample. J is TRBJ2-5 and V is TRBV3-1 (or the pseudogene TRBV3-2), with TRBD1 identical over 7 bases. Germline values: CDR1 LGHDT, CDR2 YNNKEL (reference sequence). The CDR3 contains 14 residues. J lost 5 bases, V lost 2 bases, and 5 bases had no gene match. CDR3 in DNA: TGTGCCAGCAGCCAAAACAGGGGAAGTGAGACCCAGTACTTC. Its protein is CASSQNRGSETQYF.

The chain joins TRBV23-1 to TRBJ2-7; 7 bases are a match to TRBD1. TRBV23-1 is flagged as an ORF with uncertain function. V was pared by 4 bases and J by 4 bases, with 10 bases of the junction left unmatched. The CDR3 has 15 residues. CDR3 in DNA: TGCGCCAGCAGTCTAGGTGACAGGGCGCTATACGAGCAGTACTTC. Translating gives CASSLGDRALYEQYF.

The chain recombines TRBV30 with TRBJ1-2; D might be TRBD1 (5 bases). V lost 5 bases to trimming and J lost 8 bases, with 27 bases between them. CDR3 length: 16 amino acids. CDR1 is GTSNPN and CDR2 is SVGIG in the germline V gene (reference sequence). In DNA form, the CDR3 reads TGTGCCTGGGACCTGGGGTTTCCCGGGGGTACGGGAGGCTACACCTTC. It yields the protein CAWDLGFPGGTGGYTF.

The genes are TRBV20-1 and TRBJ1-1; 7 nucleotides align to TRBD1. The trim removed 4 bases at V and 4 bases at J, leaving 0 bases unmatched. This CDR3 is 11 amino acids long. Looked up from germline, CDR1 is DFQATT and CDR2 is SNEGSKA (reference sequence). The CDR3 region has the DNA TGCAGTGCTACAGGGGGCACTGAAGCTTTCTTT. Translating gives CSATGGTEAFF.

This clone came up a few times. The genes are TRBV24-1 and TRBJ2-1; tentative D call: TRBD2 (5 bases). The CDR3 covers 12 residues. Trimming stripped 6 bases from V and 9 bases from J, with 11 bases between. CDR1 and CDR2 from the germline V gene are KGHDR and SFDVKD. The CDR3 DNA sequence: TGTGCCACCAGTACCACGGGGATTGAGCAGTTCTTC. Translation gives CATSTTGIEQFF.

The chain joins TRBV11-2 to TRBJ2-2, with 11 positions matching TRBD1. CDR1 SGHAT and CDR2 FQNNGV come from the germline V gene. V shed 6 bases, J shed 7 bases, and the junction held 10 bases outside the gene matches. The CDR3 spans 16 residues. CDR3 sequence reads: CASRAFRTGGGGELFF. CDR3 sequence (DNA): TGTGCCAGCAGGGCTTTCCGGACAGGGGGCGGCGGGGAGCTGTTTTTT. The full variable domain, its missing parts supplied by reference TRBV11-2 and TRBJ2-2, is EAGVAQSPRYKIIEKRQSVAFWCNPISGHATLYWYQQILGQGPKLLIQFQNNGVVDDSQLPKDRFSAERLKGVDSTLKIQPAKLEDSAVYLCASRAFRTGGGGELFFGEGSRLTVL.

The chain has TRBV28 and TRBJ1-2; TRBD1 aligns across 9 bases. The V segment lost 4 bases and the J segment 8 bases; nucleotides outside the gene matches: 11. This CDR3 has 15 amino acids. Per the germline V gene, CDR1 is MDHEN and CDR2 is SYDVKM. DNA of the CDR3: TGTGCCAGCAGTTCCAGGGACAGGGCCACTCCCGGCTACACCTTC. Its translation: CASSSRDRATPGYTF.